Below, 4 T cell receptor beta chains from the same sample are listed, as sequenced in a study of Graves' ophthalmopathy and Graves' hyperthyroidism. Using RNA transcripts, the TCR beta CDR3 regions were amplified. HTBI primers primed a first-round RT-PCR, and a second-round multiplex PCR followed. TCRdb reanalysed the multiplex PCR reads using MiXCR and keeps one entry per CDR3 protein. This sample has 300,000 to 400,000 distinct CDR3 sequences; roughly 15% occur once, and the top ten carry 2.4%. Input material: peripheral blood. Receptors were obtained from an adult woman with stable Graves' hyperthyroidism.

This clonotype showed up just once. This chain links TRBV19 with TRBJ1-2; 9 bases are shared with TRBD1. V gave up 6 bases and J gave up 5 bases; unmatched junction bases: 7. The CDR3 extends over 14 amino acids. Germline CDR1 LNHDA, CDR2 SQIVND (reference sequence). The CDR3, as DNA: TGTGCCAGTAGCCTAACAGGGGGCGAGTATGGCTACACCTTC. Its translation: CASSLTGGEYGYTF.

This clonotype was detected ten times or more. Here the CDR3 reads CASSLTRGRDGYTF. The CDR3 coding sequence is TGTGCCAGCAGTTTAACGAGGGGGCGTGATGGCTACACCTTC. The rearrangement uses TRBV12-3 or TRBV12-4 and TRBJ1-2; 7 nucleotides agree with TRBD1. After removal of 2 bases from V and 6 bases from J, the junction contained 6 bases not matched to a gene. This CDR3 region has 14 residues.

This clonotype was counted only a few times. One end of the junction does not line up with germline, which may come from a read error. The genes are TRBV28 and TRBJ2-7; 15 nucleotides align to TRBD2. The germline V gene encodes CDR1 MDHEN and CDR2 SYDVKM. This CDR3 comprises 13 residues. The CDR3 sequence: CASSFPGLAGGHF. For the CDR3, the DNA is TGTGCCAGCAGTTTCCCGGGACTAGCGGGAGGACACTTC.

This chain uses TRBV30 with TRBJ2-7, with D maybe TRBD2 (6 bases). Germline-derived CDR1 and CDR2 are GTSNPN and SVGIG (reference sequence). V gave up 2 bases and J gave up 0 bases, with 8 bases separating them. The CDR3 covers 13 residues. The CDR3 DNA is TGTGCCTGGAGTCTTAGCGGCTCCTACGAGCAGTACTTC. Its protein is CAWSLSGSYEQYF.